This TCR beta chain derives from a study of shared clonotypes between healthy human individuals (TCRdb year 2020). With regard to the full study: A couple of women and a few men aged 18 to 49 years were included in the cohort. For each donor, CD4 naive and CD4 memory were each given three plates, CD8 naive was given two plates, and CD8 memory was given one plate. To estimate repertoire size and how much clonotypes are shared between individuals, the study performed deep sequencing of blood TCR repertoires from roughly five healthy adults. To increase sequencing depth and limit assay-specific biases, different laboratories used diverse techniques to prepare libraries and sequence TCR repertoires. Leukapheresis yielded between about 0.8 and 8.9 billion PBMCs per donor.

As concerns this clone: The specificity of this receptor is unknown. Base qualities are not provided; no much larger clone lies one nucleotide away.

For CDR1 and CDR2, the germline V gene lists SGHDN and FVKESK. V lost 1 base and J lost 1 base, and the count of bases not matched to a germline gene is 0. Inclusive of the bounding cysteine and phenylalanine, the CDR3 is 15 residues long. CDR3 DNA is the only sequence kept; it has 45 bases, read in frame from the first base. For the CD8 naive samples, CD45RO-negative cells were positively selected for CCR7, yielding a CD45RA+CCR7+ population from which TemRA cells were excluded. Donors were healthy HIV-negative adults with no recently reported acute infections or vaccinations. All donors were Caucasian adults living in Nashville, Tennessee, USA. After blood collection by leukapheresis, PBMCs were isolated using Ficoll-Histopaque density gradient centrifugation and then cryopreserved in the vapor phase of liquid nitrogen. Analytical flow cytometry was used to check the purity and quantity of every magnetically sorted T cell population. Genomic DNA was isolated from every sorted fraction and measured by UV absorbance on a Nanodrop 2000c.

Using the deep immunoSEQ assay, multiplex PCR amplified TCR CDR3 regions from genomic DNA. Extracted genomic DNA from each cell subset was spread evenly across all wells of several immunoSEQ 96-well plates, with each plate serving as a replicate. For sorted subsets, around 0.2 ug of genomic DNA, equivalent to 30,000 or so T cell genomes, went into each replicate PCR. Purified libraries were quantified with a Qubit 3.0 fluorometer, sized on a Bioanalyzer 2100, and re-quantified with the KAPA Library Quantification kit. Each immunoSEQ 96-well plate was sequenced on its own single-read 150-cycle Illumina NextSeq 550 flow cell. Regarding the original processing steps: The immunoSEQ output contained only junctional sequences without quality scores, so filtering could not match that applied to full-length reads. To assign V/J genes and CDR3, sequences were annotated against IMGT germline references using PyIR, a Python wrapper for IgBLAST v1.9. Reads were filtered out if the reads had weak V/J assignments (E-value above 1e-6), no CDR3, stop codons, out-of-frame junctions, or ambiguous translated residues. A V3J clonotype was defined by an identical inferred V gene, J gene, and CDR3 amino acid sequence. Percentage overlap between repertoires was calculated by dividing the number of shared unique clonotypes by the size of the smaller repertoire. RTK rarefaction, the Chao1 estimator, and Recon v2.1 estimates of unobserved clonotypes were used to assess repertoire richness. For all TCRbeta clonotypes obtained by the gDNA method from a handful of donors, generation probabilities were computed with OLGA. TCRdb re-hosts the immuneACCESS table, in-frame sequences only. Its copies lack some clones; in the studies checked, an unresolved V gene accounts for under half of them, and the cause for the rest is not known. Clone size and V and J calls were adopted from that table, with D and trimming inferred from the DNA. Within this sample are 800,000 or so clones, with about 96% of them counted one time only. 0.2% to 0.25% of the sample is held by the ten biggest clonotypes.

General study outcomes and caveats: Pairwise subsampling indicated that sequencing depth was expected to affect the degree of clonotype sharing among donors. Incomplete sequencing was indicated by rarefaction of sorted-subset datasets, despite the large sequencing depth. The genetic and exposure-history diversity represented was limited by the small number of donors. Across four donors, roughly 5.1% of naive CD4, 3.5% of naive CD8, 2% to 2.5% of memory CD4, and about 0.4% of memory CD8 clonotypes were shared. Higher generation probabilities were observed for clonotypes shared by all four sorted-subset donors than for non-shared clonotypes. Sampling was restricted to blood, and TCR repertoires in tissue are likely to differ from TCR repertoires in blood. Estimated clonotype richness was generally larger for naive than for memory subsets.

This receptor chain uses TRBV14 and TRBJ2-1; a stretch of 8 junction bases matches TRBD2. Sample: naive CD8+ T cells sorted from blood. The meaning of the sample's cell subset or site label: CD45RA+CCR7+. The receptor's source is a man aged 25 to 40 in good health. The CDR3 loop reads CASSQVAGSYNEQFF. Here is the DNA: TGTGCCAGCAGCCAAGTAGCGGGATCCTACAATGAGCAGTTCTTC.